This TCR beta chain was obtained from a study of chemoradiotherapy in HPV16-positive cancers. Germline values: CDR1 SNHLY, CDR2 FYNNEI. Trimming cost V 7 bases and J 6 bases, with 6 bases left between them. The CDR3 has 11 residues. This clone was seen just once. Profiling relied on immunoSEQ multiplex PCR, and the TCRdb table lists in-frame clones only, not all of them. Altogether fewer than 9,500 clones are present, roughly 70% being singletons, with the ten largest covering 8% to 9.5%. The clonotype was recovered from a human donor with HPV-associated anogenital cancer. J is TRBJ1-4 and V is TRBV2, with D uncertain. The biological material was taken from a patient who underwent chemoradiotherapy. The CDR3 loop is CASTSDEKLFF. The CDR3 DNA reads as TGTGCCAGCACTTCAGATGAAAAACTGTTTTTT.